The 28 T cell receptor beta chains presented below share a single source sample, sequenced in a study of T cells in women clearing cervical HPV infection. The protocol was immunoSEQ multiplex PCR, while the TCRdb copy is restricted to in-frame clones and leaves out a portion. The specimen's table records around 39,000 clones. Sequencing input: blood buffy coat. These receptors came from a woman between 18 and 75 years old with a cervical HPV16 infection that either progressed to CIN3+ or cleared (not recorded which).

For this clone: Read coverage stops 3 residues before the CDR3 terminus; the germline J gene supplies the remainder. The chain links TRBV2 to TRBJ2-7; D unclear. V lost 3 bases, J lost 4 bases, and 13 bases lay in between. Per germline, CDR1 SNHLY and CDR2 FYNNEI. The CDR3 contains 14 residues. CDR3 DNA, as far as it was read: TGTGCCAGCAGTGAGCTCCAGTTCCCTTACGAG. It is translated as CASSELQFPYE. The whole CDR3 protein reads CASSELQFPYEQYF. The variable domain in full, completed from reference TRBV2 and TRBJ2-7, reads EPEVTQTPSHQVTQMGQEVILRCVPISNHLYFYWYRQILGQKVEFLVSFYNNEISEKSEIFDDQFSVERPDGSNFTLKIRSTKLEDSAMYFCASSELQFPYEQYFGPGTRLTVT.

Points on this clone: The CDR3 is cut off 3 residues early in the read; its end comes from the germline J gene. The chain links TRBV29-1 to TRBJ1-2; TRBD1 is a possible D gene (5 bases). Germline V lookup: CDR1 SQVTM, CDR2 ANQGSEA. The CDR3 covers 13 residues. The CDR3 spells CSVVEGLAYDYTF. The CDR3 DNA, read in part, is TGCAGCGTTGTTGAGGGACTTGCCTACGAC.

Remarks on this clone: The read is 3 residues too short to cover the CDR3 end, so that end is filled in from the germline J gene. V gene TRBV19 combines with J gene TRBJ1-6; D gene uncertain. The CDR3 loop spans 13 amino acids. CDR1 and CDR2 from the germline V gene are LNHDA and SQIVND (reference sequence). The sequenced CDR3 bases are TGTGCCAGTAGTATAGAGGCCCCAGCGCCC. This encodes CASSIEAPAP. In full, the CDR3 is CASSIEAPAPLHF.

Remarks on this clone: The sequenced fragment ends 3 residues before the CDR3 boundary, so the rest is inferred from the germline J gene. The rearrangement links TRBV29-1 to TRBJ1-1, with 12 nucleotides matching TRBD1. The J segment lost 3 bases and the V segment lost 0 bases, leaving 8 bases of the junction unmatched. The length of the CDR3 is 17 residues. Germline V CDR1 and CDR2: SQVTM, ANQGSEA. CDR3 DNA, as far as it was read: TGCAGCGTTGAAGACTACGGGACAGGGGGCAGGTACACTGAA. Its protein product is CSVEDYGTGGRYTE. The entire CDR3 sequence reads CSVEDYGTGGRYTEAFF.

Concerning this clone itself: The read gets to within 3 residues of the CDR3 end, and the germline J gene fills in the rest. This rearrangement joins TRBV19 to TRBJ2-3, with 7 bases identical to TRBD2. The germline CDR1 and CDR2 sequences are LNHDA and SQIVND (reference sequence). This CDR3 has 15 amino acids. CDR3 region: CASTGGGRGDQPQYF. The sequenced part of the CDR3 DNA is TGTGCCAGTACCGGGGGAGGGCGGGGAGATCAGCCG.

About this clone itself: The missing CDR3 end, 3 residues past where the read stops, is filled in from the germline J gene. This chain links TRBV20-1 with TRBJ2-1; D ambiguous. This CDR3 contains 11 residues. V was shortened by 0 bases and J by 8 bases, with 5 bases between the two germline ends. Germline assignment: CDR1 DFQATT and CDR2 SNEGSKA (reference sequence). CDR3 DNA, as far as it was read: TGCAGTGCTAGAGATCTTGATGAG. It codes for CSARDLDE. From start to end, the CDR3 is CSARDLDEQFF.

Turning to this clone: Coverage ceases 3 residues before the CDR3 finishes, and the germline J gene fills in the end. The chain uses TRBV20-1 and TRBJ1-2; possible D gene TRBD1, 6 bases. V lost 5 bases and J 5 bases, leaving 15 bases between the germline ends. The CDR3 runs to 13 residues. The V gene's germline CDR1 is DFQATT and CDR2 SNEGSKA (reference sequence). The CDR3 DNA, read in part, is TGCAGTGCTGATGGAGGGGGAGGGTATGGC. This translates into CSADGGGGYG. In full, the CDR3 reads CSADGGGGYGYTF.

A word on this clone: The DNA ends 3 residues before the CDR3 does, and the rest of the CDR3 is filled in from the germline J gene. This chain links TRBV30 with TRBJ2-4; D assignment may be TRBD1 or TRBD2 (6 bases each). This CDR3 region has 15 residues. Germline-derived CDR1 and CDR2 are GTSNPN and SVGIG (reference sequence). CDR3 amino acids: CAWKSLGRQGNGQYF. The part of the CDR3 DNA that was read is TGTGCCTGGAAATCCTTGGGGAGGCAGGGGAATGGT.

To note about this clone: The sequenced fragment ends 3 residues before the CDR3 boundary, so the rest is inferred from the germline J gene. V usage is TRBV6-1 and J usage is TRBJ2-3; possibly TRBD2 for D (6 bases). Germline V gene data show CDR1 as MNHNS and CDR2 as SASEGT. V lost 0 bases, J lost 2 bases, and 15 bases lay in between. The CDR3 runs 17 residues. CDR3 loop: CASSEAAGRGFTDTQYF. The sequenced CDR3 bases are TGTGCCAGCAGTGAAGCCGCGGGGCGCGGGTTCACAGATACG.

In regard to this clone: The read ends 3 residues shy of where the CDR3 ends; the end is completed using the germline J gene. V is TRBV29-1 and J is TRBJ2-5, with 7 bases aligning to TRBD2. V lost 6 bases and J lost 5; bases outside the gene matches: 9. Germline V lookup: CDR1 SQVTM, CDR2 ANQGSEA. This CDR3 region has 13 residues. Partial CDR3 DNA: TGCAGCGTAAGACGGGGTAGCGGGGAGACC. It encodes CSVRRGSGET. The CDR3 as a whole reads CSVRRGSGETQYF.

About this clone: The CDR3 end lies 3 residues beyond the end of the read and is filled in from the germline J gene. V usage is TRBV27 and J usage is TRBJ2-5; D is unresolved. V lost 2 bases, J lost 7 bases, and 14 bases lay in between. The CDR3 has 14 residues. Germline V lookup: CDR1 MNHEY, CDR2 SMNVEV (reference sequence). The DNA read from the CDR3 is TGTGCCAGCAGTTTACTATGGGCTGGTGGGACC. Encoded protein: CASSLLWAGGT. The complete CDR3 reads CASSLLWAGGTQYF.

Incomplete CDR3 DNA: TGTGCCAGCAGTATGGGGGGGCGATACAATGAG. Encoded protein: CASSMGGRYNE. The CDR3 reads in full as CASSMGGRYNEQFF. The chain combines TRBV7-6 with TRBJ2-1; D perhaps matches TRBD2 (7 bases). The read terminates 3 residues ahead of where the CDR3 ends, so the germline J gene completes it. The CDR3 covers 14 residues. Germline loops: CDR1 SGHVS, CDR2 FNYEAQ. V shed 6 bases and J shed 4 bases, with 13 bases lying between them.

In regard to this clone: The observed sequence ends 3 residues before the CDR3 terminus, with the missing tail filled in from the germline J gene. V gene TRBV19 combines with J gene TRBJ1-1; 7 bases line up with TRBD1. CDR3 size: 14 residues. Germline V CDR1 and CDR2: LNHDA, SQIVND (reference sequence). V gave up 7 bases and J gave up 4 bases; unmatched junction bases: 9. Partial CDR3 DNA: TGTGCCAGTACAACCCGACAGGGATTCACTGAA. Protein: CASTTRQGFTE. The entire CDR3 sequence reads CASTTRQGFTEAFF.

About this clone: Read sequence stops 3 residues before the CDR3 end, and the germline J gene provides the missing end. The chain links TRBV7-3 to TRBJ2-4, with D maybe TRBD1 (6 bases). Germline CDR1 reads SGHTA; CDR2 reads FQGTGA. This CDR3 spans 13 amino acids. This CDR3 is CASSNRVSDGQYF. CDR3 DNA (partial): TGTGCCAGCAGCAACAGGGTTTCAGATGGT.

Concerning this clone itself: The read ends 3 residues before the CDR3 terminus; that terminus is restored from the germline J gene. V is TRBV14 and J is TRBJ2-3; D is uncertain. Germline loops: CDR1 SGHDN, CDR2 FVKESK. The V end was cut by 0 bases, the J end by 0 bases, with 10 bases between. The CDR3 is 16 amino acids. The CDR3 sequence is CASSQDLRPSTDTQYF. The part of the CDR3 DNA that was read is TGTGCCAGCAGCCAAGATCTGCGCCCTAGCACAGATACG.

The part of the CDR3 DNA that was read is TGCGCCAGCAGCTTGGGGACTCTTGGGTCCGATACG. Protein sequence: CASSLGTLGSDT. The whole CDR3 protein reads CASSLGTLGSDTQYF. The chain is built from TRBV5-1 and TRBJ2-3; D perhaps matches TRBD2 (5 bases). The read gets to within 3 residues of the CDR3 end, and the germline J gene fills in the rest. This CDR3 has 15 residues. The V end was cut by 0 bases, the J end by 6 bases, with 14 bases between. Germline V gene sequence: CDR1 SGHRS, CDR2 YFSETQ.

A remark on this clone: The sequenced fragment ends 3 residues before the CDR3 boundary, so the rest is inferred from the germline J gene. The genes are TRBV19 and TRBJ1-5; 12 bases agree with TRBD1. Germline V gene data show CDR1 as LNHDA and CDR2 as SQIVND (reference sequence). Trimming at V came to 10 bases and at J to 0 bases, leaving 7 bases not matched to a gene. This CDR3 comprises 16 residues. CDR3 amino acids: CATGGTGGYSNQPQHF. CDR3 DNA (partial): TGTGCCACCGGCGGGACAGGGGGCTATAGCAATCAGCCC.

Regarding this clone: The read terminates 3 residues before the CDR3 end, so the remaining end is supplied by the germline J gene. The rearrangement uses TRBV24-1 and TRBJ2-7; D is perhaps TRBD1 (5 bases). Trimming left V 9 bases short and J 6 bases short, with 17 bases between. The V gene's germline CDR1 is KGHDR and CDR2 SFDVKD. This CDR3 region has 13 residues. The sequenced CDR3 bases are TGTGCCACCTCGCATGGGCAGGGTAGCGAG. Translated, it gives CATSHGQGSE. The full CDR3 sequence reads CATSHGQGSEQYF.

Turning to this clone: The read comes to an end 3 residues before the CDR3 does, leaving the germline J gene to fill in the end. The V call is TRBV5-5, the J call TRBJ1-4; 11 bases line up with TRBD1. The V gene end was trimmed by 4 bases and the J gene end by 5 bases; junction bases not matched to a gene: 4. This CDR3 has 15 residues. Germline V lookup: CDR1 SGHKS, CDR2 YYEKEE (reference sequence). The CDR3: CASSGGQGGNEKLFF. CDR3 DNA, as far as it was read: TGTGCCAGCAGCGGGGGACAGGGGGGGAATGAAAAA.

In regard to this clone: The CDR3 end lies 3 residues beyond the end of the read and is filled in from the germline J gene. The chain joins TRBV20-1 to TRBJ2-7; 8 bases line up with TRBD2. The V and J ends lost 1 base and 4 bases, in that order; junction bases with no gene match: 6. The CDR3 loop spans 14 amino acids. From germline, CDR1 is DFQATT and CDR2 SNEGSKA (reference sequence). The sequenced part of the CDR3 DNA is TGCAGTGCTAGAGTTGATAGCGGGATATACGAG. Protein sequence: CSARVDSGIYE. The full CDR3 is CSARVDSGIYEQYF.

Comments on this clone: The read falls 3 residues short of the CDR3 end, and the missing part is taken from the germline J gene. The gene calls are TRBV6-1 and TRBJ2-3; D gene uncertain. Germline loops: CDR1 MNHNS, CDR2 SASEGT. V was shortened by 0 bases and J by 0 bases, with 7 bases between the two germline ends. CDR3 length: 15 residues. The CDR3 sequence: CASSEAFTSTDTQYF. CDR3 DNA, as far as it was read: TGTGCCAGCAGTGAAGCTTTTACTAGCACAGATACG.

To note about this clone: The read finishes 3 residues shy of the CDR3 end, and the germline J gene is used to complete it. The gene calls are TRBV6-2 or TRBV6-3 and TRBJ2-5; D gene uncertain. The CDR3 length is 14 residues. Germline V gives CDR1 MNHEY, CDR2 SVGEGT. V gave up 5 bases and J gave up 5 bases, with 15 bases separating them. The sequenced part of the CDR3 DNA is TGTGCCAGCAGTGCAACCAGCGTCCGGGAGACC. It specifies CASSATSVRET. The full CDR3 protein reads CASSATSVRETQYF.

Notes on this clone: The read terminates 3 residues ahead of where the CDR3 ends, so the germline J gene completes it. This chain uses TRBV7-2 with TRBJ1-2; the D is unclear. The CDR3 spans 15 residues. From germline, CDR1 is SGHTA and CDR2 FQGNSA. The covered CDR3 bases are TGTGCCAGCAGCTTAGGCGGGAGAAGCACAGATACC. It yields the protein CASSLGGRSTDT. The CDR3, in full, reads CASSLGGRSTDTYTF.

As concerns this clone: The missing CDR3 end, 3 residues past where the read stops, is filled in from the germline J gene. V is TRBV2 and J is TRBJ2-2; possible D gene TRBD2, 7 bases. The germline V gene encodes CDR1 SNHLY and CDR2 FYNNEI. This CDR3 region has 16 residues. This chain's CDR3 is CASTPGKGGGNEKLFF. The CDR3 DNA, read in part, is TGTGCCAGCACCCCAGGGAAAGGGGGGGGTAATGAAAAG.

For this clone: The read stops 3 residues short of the end of the CDR3; the missing end is completed from the germline J gene. The genes are TRBV28 and TRBJ2-7, with TRBD2 identical over 8 bases. CDR3 length: 16 residues. Germline CDR1 MDHEN, CDR2 SYDVKM. The junction had 8 bases not matched to a gene; V was cut back by 4 bases and J by 0 bases. Incomplete CDR3 DNA: TGTGCCAGCAGTTCCCCCGGGACTAGGAGCTCCTACGAG. It translates to CASSSPGTRSSYE. The complete CDR3 protein is CASSSPGTRSSYEQYF. Full variable domain (missing parts from reference TRBV28 and TRBJ2-7): DVKVTQSSRYLVKRTGEKVFLECVQDMDHENMFWYRQDPGLGLRLIYFSYDVKMKEKGDIPEGYSVSREKKERFSLILESASTNQTSMYLCASSSPGTRSSYEQYFGPGTRLTVT.

Details on this clone: Its ends do not fully match the called genes, so a read error is possible. The part of the CDR3 DNA that was read is TGTGCTAGCAGCCTTGACTACAGCTCCTACGAG. This translates into CASSLDYSSYE. The whole CDR3 region reads CASSLDYSSYEQYF. This chain links TRBV7-7 with TRBJ2-7, with D perhaps TRBD2 (5 bases). The CDR3 is cut off 3 residues early in the read; its end comes from the germline J gene. From germline, CDR1 is SSHAT and CDR2 FNYEAQ (reference sequence). CDR3 length equals 14 residues.

Turning to this clone: Sequencing ends 3 residues short of the CDR3 end; the germline J gene provides the rest. The chain employs TRBV6-1 and TRBJ2-3; 9 bases agree with TRBD1. Germline V CDR1 and CDR2: MNHNS, SASEGT. The CDR3 has 14 residues. The CDR3 loop reads CASSGGTGKETQYF. CDR3 DNA (partial): TGTGCCAGCAGTGGGGGGACAGGGAAAGAGACG.

In regard to this clone: The CDR3 extends 3 residues past the end of the read, so its final part is completed from the germline J gene. The chain is built from TRBV18 and TRBJ2-1; TRBD2 might be the D (6 bases). V lost 3 bases and J 5 bases, leaving 14 bases between the germline ends. The CDR3 covers 15 residues. The V gene's germline CDR1 is KGHSH and CDR2 LQKENI. The sequenced CDR3 bases are TGTGCCAGCTCACCCAATAGCGGATGGAACAATGAG. Its protein product is CASSPNSGWNNE. The CDR3, in full, reads CASSPNSGWNNEQFF.